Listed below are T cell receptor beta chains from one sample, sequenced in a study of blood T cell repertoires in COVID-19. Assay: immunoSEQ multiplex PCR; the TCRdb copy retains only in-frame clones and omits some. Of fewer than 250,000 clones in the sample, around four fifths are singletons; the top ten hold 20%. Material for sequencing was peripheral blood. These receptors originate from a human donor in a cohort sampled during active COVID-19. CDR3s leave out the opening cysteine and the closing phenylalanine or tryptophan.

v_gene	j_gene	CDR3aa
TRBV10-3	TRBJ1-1	AIREWAENTEAF
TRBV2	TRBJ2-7	ASRPDYYEQY
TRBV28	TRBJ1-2	ASSPGQGGYT
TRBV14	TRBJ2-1	ASSQEVASGDYNEQF
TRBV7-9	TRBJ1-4	ASSLGGGQNNEKLF
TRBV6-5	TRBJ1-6	ASSYGTGNSPLH
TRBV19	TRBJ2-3	ASRGTGSPRTDTQY
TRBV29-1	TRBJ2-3	SVKREWGEDTQY
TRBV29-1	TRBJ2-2	SAGGGDINTGELF
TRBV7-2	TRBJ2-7	ASSFGSSKSSYEQY
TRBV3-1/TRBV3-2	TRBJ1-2	ASSRERLGGYT
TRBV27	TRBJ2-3	ASSLSGGGADTQY
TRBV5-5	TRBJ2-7	ASSFVGLVYEQY
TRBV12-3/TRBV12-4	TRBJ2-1	ASRISGGEQF
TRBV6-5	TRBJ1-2	ASSYGRNYGYT
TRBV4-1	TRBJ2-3	ASSRRKLAASTDTQY
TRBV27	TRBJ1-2	ASSSRVAGTTPSYGYT
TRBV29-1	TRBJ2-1	SAEERVNEQF
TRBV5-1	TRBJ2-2	ASSPQPTNTGELF
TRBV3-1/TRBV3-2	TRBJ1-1	ASSQTGGVPAF
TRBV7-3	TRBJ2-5	ASSLTSGGPETQY
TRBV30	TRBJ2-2	AWSTRGRVWTGELF
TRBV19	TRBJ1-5	ASTETGGRNQPQH
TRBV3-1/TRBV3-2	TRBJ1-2	ASSGDRYNYGYT